One TCR beta chain is described in this entry. Its cognate antigen is unknown. The repertoire was sequenced with immunoSEQ multiplex PCR; TCRdb's copy has only in-frame clones and lacks some. The profile shows about 79,000 clones, about nine tenths of them singletons. The data stem from a study of OX40 agonist ivuxolimab in advanced cancers. Study-wide results and caveats: There were, on average, more expanded clones in CD8+ T cells than in CD4+.

The receptor comes from an adult with an advanced solid tumor such as melanoma, head and neck, liver or kidney cancer. This specimen was CD4+ or CD8+ T cells sorted from blood, taken in a trial of the OX40 agonist ivuxolimab.

The CDR3 protein is CASRRTGVAGELFF. For the CDR3, the DNA is TGTGCCAGCAGACGCACAGGGGTGGCCGGGGAGCTGTTTTTT. The chain combines TRBV28 with TRBJ2-2; 7 nucleotides align to TRBD1. Germline V gene lookup returns CDR1 MDHEN and CDR2 SYDVKM. With 6 bases clipped from V and 6 bases from J, the junction kept 7 bases outside the gene matches. This CDR3 has 14 amino acids.